This TCR beta chain was documented in a study of shared clonotypes between healthy human individuals. Study summary: Each donor had three CD4 naive, three CD4 memory, two CD8 naive and one CD8 memory plate.

Germline CDR1 is MNHEY and CDR2 is SMNVEV (reference sequence). The V and J ends lost 8 bases and 2 bases, in that order; junction bases with no gene match: 6. The CDR3 length is 14 residues. Profiling relied on immunoSEQ multiplex PCR, and the TCRdb table lists in-frame clones only, not all of them. The sample includes about 640,000 clones, around 72% of them seen just once. From CD4+ cells came CD45RA+ naive and CD45RA-negative memory subsets. This chain uses TRBV27 with TRBJ1-3, with 7 bases lining up with TRBD1. The sample taken for sequencing was memory CD4+ T cells sorted from blood. Subset in this sample: CD45RA-negative fraction. This TCR was sampled from a woman in her thirties in good health. CDR3 amino acids: CASGGTDTGNTIYF. CDR3 nucleotides: TGTGCCAGCGGCGGGACAGACACTGGAAACACCATATATTTT.